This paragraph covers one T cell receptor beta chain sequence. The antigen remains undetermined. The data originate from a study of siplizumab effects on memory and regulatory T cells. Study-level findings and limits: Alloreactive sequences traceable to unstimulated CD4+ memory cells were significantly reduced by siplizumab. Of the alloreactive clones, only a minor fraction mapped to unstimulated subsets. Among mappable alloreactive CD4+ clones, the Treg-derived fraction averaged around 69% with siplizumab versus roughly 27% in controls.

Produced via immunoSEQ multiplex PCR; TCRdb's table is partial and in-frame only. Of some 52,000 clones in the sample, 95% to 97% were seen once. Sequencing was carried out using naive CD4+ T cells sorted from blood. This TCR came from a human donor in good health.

The CDR3 spells CASSPGLDQPQHF. Written as DNA, the CDR3 is TGTGCCAGCTCACCAGGGTTGGATCAGCCCCAGCATTTT. The chain couples TRBV18 to TRBJ1-5; the D is unclear. The CDR3 is made up of 13 amino acids. The ends were cut back, 2 bases at V and 5 bases at J, with 7 bases in the middle. Looked up from germline, CDR1 is KGHSH and CDR2 is LQKENI.